At least ten counts were recorded for the clone carrying this TCR beta chain. The antigen is undetermined. Individual cDNA molecules received unique molecular identifiers. TCRdb used MiXCR to reprocess the 5' RACE reads, holding one entry per CDR3 protein. The data contain about 64,000 distinct CDR3 sequences, 15% to 20% of them seen just once; the ten biggest clones take up around 9.8%. This sample was taken from a study of early T cells in non-severe SARS-CoV-2 infection. Study as a whole: Chains were not paired, and sequencing was done on bulk RNA from unsorted whole blood.

V gave up 1 base and J gave up 14 bases; unmatched junction bases: 5. The CDR3 is 12 amino acids. Germline-derived CDR1 and CDR2 are SGHTA and FQGNSA. Whole-study results and caveats: VDJdb matches were skewed toward anti-spike CD8 T cell responses.

This TCR was recovered from an adult who was a healthcare worker with PCR-confirmed SARS-CoV-2 infection or an uninfected control (not recorded which). The sample here was whole blood, taken at baseline. The V and J genes are TRBV7-2 and TRBJ2-1; 7 positions agree with TRBD1. CDR3 residues: CASSLVGTAEFF. In DNA, the CDR3 is TGTGCCAGCAGCTTAGTGGGGACAGCCGAGTTCTTC.